The rows below give T cell receptor beta chains drawn from one sample of a study of neoadjuvant anti-PD-1 for oral cavity cancer. Here immunoSEQ multiplex PCR was the method, and the copy in TCRdb shows in-frame clones only, minus some. This table has some 15,000 clones, around three quarters appearing once. Sequencing was performed on PBMCs, taken before nivolumab (anti-PD-1) treatment. These receptors were obtained from a person aged 35 to 85 with oral cavity squamous cell carcinoma. Both conserved end residues are part of each CDR3. D genes are given only for firm matches. Clone size, where shown, is once, few, many, or a class for clones that have expanded.

TRBJ1-3	TRBV6-5	few	-	CASSSGLTGNTIYF	TGTGCCAGCAGTTCGGGTTTGACGGGAAACACCATATATTTT
TRBJ1-2	TRBV25-1	-	-	CASSVGVYGYTF	TGTGCCAGCAGCGTTGGAGTCTATGGCTACACCTTC
TRBJ2-3	TRBV9	-	TRBD1	CASSVDPPGQGTDTQYF	TGTGCCAGCAGCGTCGACCCACCGGGACAGGGAACAGATACGCAGTATTTT
TRBJ2-3	TRBV4-1	-	-	CASSQEFQRGTDTQYF	TGCGCCAGCAGCCAAGAATTCCAGCGGGGCACAGATACGCAGTATTTT
TRBJ1-1	TRBV2	-	-	CASSPLGREAFF	TGTGCCAGCAGCCCCCTGGGGAGGGAAGCTTTCTTT
TRBJ2-7	TRBV15	-	-	CATSKIAAGAGEQYF	TGTGCCACCAGCAAGATTGCCGCGGGGGCAGGAGAGCAGTACTTC
TRBJ1-5	TRBV9	once	TRBD1	CASSVGAGGNQPQHF	TGTGCCAGCAGCGTAGGGGCAGGGGGTAATCAGCCCCAGCATTTT
TRBJ2-1	TRBV5-1	-	-	CASSPGLINEQFF	TGCGCCAGCAGCCCCGGACTGATCAATGAGCAGTTCTTC
TRBJ1-2	TRBV6-5	-	-	CASSYTTQGRYTF	TGTGCCAGCAGTTACACAACCCAGGGACGCTACACCTTC
TRBJ2-3	TRBV6-4	-	-	CASSDGGDSSTDTQYF	TGTGCCAGCAGTGACGGGGGAGATTCTAGCACAGATACGCAGTATTTT
TRBJ2-1	TRBV6-1	once	TRBD1	CASRGTDAYNEQFF	TGTGCCAGCAGGGGGACAGATGCCTACAATGAGCAGTTCTTC